This T cell receptor beta chain derives from a study of T cell repertoires in cytomegalovirus infection. Study findings and constraints: The ex vivo response showed dominance by HLA-C-restricted CMV-specific TCR beta clonotypes. The cumulative frequency of public TCR beta families identified carriers of CMV plus the relevant HLA.

One entry per CDR3 protein results from TCRdb running MiXCR on the reads. The data contain roughly 300,000 distinct CDR3 sequences, under 30% of them singletons. A word on this clonotype: Its antigen is not known.

Germline V gene data show CDR1 as LGHDT and CDR2 as YNNKEL (reference sequence). V lost 0 bases and J lost 3, with 12 bases in between. The CDR3 runs 16 residues. The specimen was PBMCs. This rearrangement joins TRBV3-1 to TRBJ1-5; D not resolved. The receptor comes from a human donor in good health (CMV status not recorded). Some clones in this sample may be carry-over from other donors' samples. As DNA, the CDR3 is TGTGCCAGCAGCCAAGATCACGGGCGGATCAATCAGCCCCAGCATTTT. This encodes CASSQDHGRINQPQHF.